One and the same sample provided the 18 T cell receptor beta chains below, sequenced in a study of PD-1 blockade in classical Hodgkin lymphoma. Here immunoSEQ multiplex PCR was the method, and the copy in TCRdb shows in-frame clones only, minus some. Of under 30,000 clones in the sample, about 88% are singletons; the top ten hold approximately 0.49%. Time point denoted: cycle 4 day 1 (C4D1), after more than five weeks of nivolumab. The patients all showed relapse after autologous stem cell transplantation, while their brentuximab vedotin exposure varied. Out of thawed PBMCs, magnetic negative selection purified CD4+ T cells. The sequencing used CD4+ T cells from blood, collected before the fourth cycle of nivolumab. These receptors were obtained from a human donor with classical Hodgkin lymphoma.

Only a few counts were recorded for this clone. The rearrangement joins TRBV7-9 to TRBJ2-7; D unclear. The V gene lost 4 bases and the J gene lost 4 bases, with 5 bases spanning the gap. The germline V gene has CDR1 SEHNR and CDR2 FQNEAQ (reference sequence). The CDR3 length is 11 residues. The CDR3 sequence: CASSSKYEQYF. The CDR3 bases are TGTGCCAGCAGCTCCAAATACGAGCAGTACTTC. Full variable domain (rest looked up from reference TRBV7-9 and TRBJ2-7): DTGVSQNPRHKITKRGQNVTFRCDPISEHNRLYWYRQTLGQGPEFLTYFQNEAQLEKSRLLSDRFSAERPKGSFSTLEIQRTEQGDSAMYLCASSSKYEQYFGPGTRLTVT.

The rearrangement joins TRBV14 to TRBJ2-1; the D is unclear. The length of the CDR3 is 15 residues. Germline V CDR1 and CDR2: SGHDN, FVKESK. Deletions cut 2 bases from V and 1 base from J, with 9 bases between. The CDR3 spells CASSQQFGSYNEQFF. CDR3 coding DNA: TGTGCCAGCAGCCAACAATTCGGGTCCTACAATGAGCAGTTCTTC.

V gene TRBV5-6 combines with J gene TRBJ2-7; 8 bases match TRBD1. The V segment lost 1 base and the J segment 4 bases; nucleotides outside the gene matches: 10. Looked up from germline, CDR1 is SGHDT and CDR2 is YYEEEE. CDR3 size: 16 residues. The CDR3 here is CASSLWAGGLPYEQYF. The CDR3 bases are TGTGCCAGCAGCTTGTGGGCAGGGGGCCTTCCTTACGAGCAGTACTTC.

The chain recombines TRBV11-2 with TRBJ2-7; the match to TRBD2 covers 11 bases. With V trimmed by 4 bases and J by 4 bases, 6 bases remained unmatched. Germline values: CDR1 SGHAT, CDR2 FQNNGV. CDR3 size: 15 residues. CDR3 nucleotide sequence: TGTGCCAGCAGCTCCCCGCGACTAGCGGGGTACGAGCAGTACTTC. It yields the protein CASSSPRLAGYEQYF.

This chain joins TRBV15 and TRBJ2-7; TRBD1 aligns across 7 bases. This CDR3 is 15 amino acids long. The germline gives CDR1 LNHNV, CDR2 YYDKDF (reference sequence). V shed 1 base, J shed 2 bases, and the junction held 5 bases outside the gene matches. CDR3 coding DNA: TGTGCCACCAGCAGAGCTGGCCAGGGGGCCTACGAGCAGTACTTC. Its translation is CATSRAGQGAYEQYF.

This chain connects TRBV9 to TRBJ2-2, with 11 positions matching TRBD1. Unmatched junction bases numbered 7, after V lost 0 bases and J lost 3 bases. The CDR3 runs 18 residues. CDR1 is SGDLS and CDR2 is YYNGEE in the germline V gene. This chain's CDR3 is CASSVATGQGAYTGELFF. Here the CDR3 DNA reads TGTGCCAGCAGCGTAGCTACCGGACAGGGGGCTTACACCGGGGAGCTGTTTTTT.

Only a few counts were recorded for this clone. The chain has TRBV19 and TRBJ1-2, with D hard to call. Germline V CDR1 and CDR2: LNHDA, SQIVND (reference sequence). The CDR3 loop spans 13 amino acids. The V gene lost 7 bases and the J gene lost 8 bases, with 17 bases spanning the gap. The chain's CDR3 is CASTPTNLRGYTF. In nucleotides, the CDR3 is TGTGCCAGTACGCCGACTAATCTGCGCGGCTACACCTTC. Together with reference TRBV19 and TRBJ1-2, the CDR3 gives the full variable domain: DGGITQSPKYLFRKEGQNVTLSCEQNLNHDAMYWYRQDPGQGLRLIYYSQIVNDFQKGDIAEGYSVSREKKESFPLTVTSAQKNPTAFYLCASTPTNLRGYTFGSGTRLTVV.

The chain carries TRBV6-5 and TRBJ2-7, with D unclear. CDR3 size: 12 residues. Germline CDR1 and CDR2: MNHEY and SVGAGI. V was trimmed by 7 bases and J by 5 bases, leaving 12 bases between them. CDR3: CASTSRLDEQYF. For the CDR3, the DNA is TGTGCCAGCACCTCCCGTCTAGACGAGCAGTACTTC.

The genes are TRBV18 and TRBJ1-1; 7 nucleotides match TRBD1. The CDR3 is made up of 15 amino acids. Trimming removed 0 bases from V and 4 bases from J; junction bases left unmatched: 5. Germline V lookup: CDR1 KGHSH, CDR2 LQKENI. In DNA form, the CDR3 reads TGTGCCAGCTCACCACCAATGCAGGGGGTCACTGAAGCTTTCTTT. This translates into CASSPPMQGVTEAFF.

The CDR3 nucleotides read TGTGCCAGCTCACTAGAGACAGAGCTCTATGGCTACACCTTC. This codes for CASSLETELYGYTF. V is TRBV18 and J is TRBJ1-2, with D possibly matching TRBD1 (5 bases). CDR3 size: 14 residues. Trimming shortened V by 4 bases and J by 4 bases, and 13 bases separated the two germline ends. The V gene's germline CDR1 is KGHSH and CDR2 LQKENI.

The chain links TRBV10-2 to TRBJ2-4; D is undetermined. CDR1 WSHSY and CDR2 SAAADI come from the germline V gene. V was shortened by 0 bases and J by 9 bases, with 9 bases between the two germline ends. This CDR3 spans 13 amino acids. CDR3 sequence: CASSESIVGIQYF. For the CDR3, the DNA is TGCGCCAGCAGTGAGTCGATCGTGGGCATTCAGTACTTC.

CDR3 sequence: CASSVSGQGAYEQYF. The CDR3 nucleotides are TGCGCCAGCAGTGTTTCGGGACAGGGGGCCTACGAGCAGTACTTC. V gene TRBV10-2 combines with J gene TRBJ2-5; 11 bases are shared with TRBD1. The J call may be faulty, since TRBJ2-7 better matches the DNA end. CDR1 and CDR2 (germline): WSHSY, SAAADI. The CDR3 length is 15 residues.

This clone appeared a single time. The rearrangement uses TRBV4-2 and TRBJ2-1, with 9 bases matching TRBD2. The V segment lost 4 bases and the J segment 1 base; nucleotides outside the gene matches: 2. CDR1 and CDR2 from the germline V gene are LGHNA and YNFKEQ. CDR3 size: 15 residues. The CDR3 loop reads CASSRSGSSYNEQFF. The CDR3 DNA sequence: TGTGCCAGCAGCCGTAGCGGGAGTTCCTACAATGAGCAGTTCTTC.

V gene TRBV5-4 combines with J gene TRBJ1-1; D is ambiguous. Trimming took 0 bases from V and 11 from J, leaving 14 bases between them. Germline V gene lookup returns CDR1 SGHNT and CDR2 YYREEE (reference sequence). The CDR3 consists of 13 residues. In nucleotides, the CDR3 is TGTGCCAGCAGCTTGGTGGTAGGCGGGAGGGCTTTCTTT. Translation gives CASSLVVGGRAFF.

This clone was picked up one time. The CDR3 DNA reads as TGCGCCAGCAGCCCAGCGGGGGTAACCTACAATGAGCAGTTCTTC. It is translated as CASSPAGVTYNEQFF. The gene calls are TRBV5-1 and TRBJ2-1, with TRBD2 matching 8 bases. The CDR3 spans 15 residues. Germline lookup yields CDR1 SGHRS and CDR2 YFSETQ. Losses at the gene ends were 4 bases for V and 2 bases for J; bases not matched to a gene: 5.

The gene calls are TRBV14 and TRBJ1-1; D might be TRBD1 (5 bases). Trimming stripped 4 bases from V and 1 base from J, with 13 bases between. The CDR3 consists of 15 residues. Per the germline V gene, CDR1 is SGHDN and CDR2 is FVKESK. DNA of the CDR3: TGTGCCAGCAGCCTCGAGCCGGGGGGGAACACTGAAGCTTTCTTT. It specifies CASSLEPGGNTEAFF.

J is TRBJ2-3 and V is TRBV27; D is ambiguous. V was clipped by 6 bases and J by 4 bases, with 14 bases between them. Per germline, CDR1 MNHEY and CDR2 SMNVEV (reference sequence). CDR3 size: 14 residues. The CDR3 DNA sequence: TGTGCCAGCAGCCCCCTAGGAGCGTCAGATACGCAGTATTTT. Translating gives CASSPLGASDTQYF.

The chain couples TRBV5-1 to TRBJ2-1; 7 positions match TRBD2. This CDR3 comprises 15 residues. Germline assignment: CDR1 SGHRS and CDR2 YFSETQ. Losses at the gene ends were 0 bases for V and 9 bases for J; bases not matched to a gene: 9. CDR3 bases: TGCGCCAGCAGCTTGGCGGGCGGGAGCGGCGTTGAGCAGTTCTTC. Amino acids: CASSLAGGSGVEQFF.